The 15 T cell receptor beta chains in this list originate from one sample, sequenced in a study of cytomegalovirus exposure and HLA in healthy donors. TCRdb's table, derived via immunoSEQ multiplex PCR, lists solely in-frame clones and lacks some. This sample has tens of thousands of clones, with just under 95% found just once. The source material was PBMCs. Receptor source: a man younger than 35 in good health and CMV-seronegative.

The chain has TRBV7-9 and TRBJ2-5; 10 bases agree with TRBD1. Germline V CDR1 and CDR2: SEHNR, FQNEAQ (reference sequence). The V segment lost 5 bases and the J segment 6 bases; nucleotides outside the gene matches: 6. The length of the CDR3 is 14 residues. The CDR3 region has the DNA TGTGCCAGCAGCGAACCGGGACAGGGGCAGACCCAGTACTTC. Translation: CASSEPGQGQTQYF.

The chain has TRBV7-9 and TRBJ1-1; no definite D call. CDR3 size: 14 residues. Germline CDR1 SEHNR, CDR2 FQNEAQ (reference sequence). Trimming took 2 bases from V and 1 from J, leaving 8 bases between them. CDR3 sequence reads: CASSLYSQNTEAFF. In DNA, the CDR3 is TGTGCCAGCAGCTTATACAGTCAGAACACTGAAGCTTTCTTT.

This clone was detected once. The chain carries TRBV7-6 and TRBJ2-2, with no clear D. The CDR3 is 13 amino acids. Trimming took 5 bases from V and 1 from J, leaving 5 bases between them. Germline V lookup: CDR1 SGHVS, CDR2 FNYEAQ. CDR3 protein: CASSRQNTGELFF. CDR3 coding DNA: TGTGCCAGCAGCCGACAGAACACCGGGGAGCTGTTTTTT. Drawing the rest from reference TRBV7-6 and TRBJ2-2, the complete variable domain is GAGVSQSPRYKVTKRGQDVALRCDPISGHVSLYWYRQALGQGPEFLTYFNYEAQQDKSGLPNDRFSAERPEGSISTLTIQRTEQRDSAMYRCASSRQNTGELFFGEGSRLTVL.

The V gene is TRBV19, the J gene TRBJ2-2; TRBD1 agrees at 9 bases. This CDR3 is built from 16 residues. CDR1 and CDR2 from the germline V gene are LNHDA and SQIVND (reference sequence). The junction had 4 bases not matched to a gene; V was cut back by 1 base and J by 4 bases. The CDR3 reads CASSIGDRVPTGELFF. CDR3 sequence (DNA): TGTGCCAGTAGTATAGGGGACAGGGTTCCCACCGGGGAGCTGTTTTTT.

The chain recombines TRBV7-7 with TRBJ1-2, with 7 bases lining up with TRBD1. Germline V CDR1 and CDR2: SSHAT, FNYEAQ (reference sequence). V shed 6 bases and J 0 bases; nucleotides not matched to a gene: 7. This CDR3 spans 15 amino acids. CDR3 sequence reads: CASRVMGQPNYGYTF. As DNA, the CDR3 is TGTGCCAGCAGGGTGATGGGACAGCCTAACTATGGCTACACCTTC.

The chain is built from TRBV5-1 and TRBJ2-5; TRBD2 is a possible D gene (6 bases). This CDR3 is 14 amino acids long. V lost 0 bases and J 5 bases, leaving 11 bases between the germline ends. The germline CDR1 and CDR2 sequences are SGHRS and YFSETQ. The CDR3 loop is CASSLENGGETQYF. The CDR3 bases are TGCGCCAGCAGCTTGGAGAATGGGGGGGAGACCCAGTACTTC. The entire variable domain, with the rest obtained from reference TRBV5-1 and TRBJ2-5, is as follows: KAGVTQTPRYLIKTRGQQVTLSCSPISGHRSVSWYQQTPGQGLQFLFEYFSETQRNKGNFPGRFSGRQFSNSRSEMNVSTLELGDSALYLCASSLENGGETQYFGPGTRLLVL.

The chain recombines TRBV4-1 with TRBJ2-7, with 10 bases lining up with TRBD2. The CDR3 consists of 18 residues. V lost 0 bases to trimming and J lost 0 bases; unmatched junction nucleotides: 8. Germline CDR1 and CDR2: MGHRA and YSYEKL. This chain's CDR3 is CASSQDHQREGFSYEQYF. The CDR3 bases are TGCGCCAGCAGCCAAGATCATCAGCGGGAGGGGTTCTCCTACGAGCAGTACTTC.

The chain joins TRBV7-2 to TRBJ2-5; D may be TRBD2 (5 bases). Trimming took 6 bases from V and 5 from J, leaving 10 bases between them. Germline V lookup: CDR1 SGHTA, CDR2 FQGNSA. The CDR3 has 12 residues. The CDR3 protein is CASRPSGETQYF. The CDR3 coding sequence is TGTGCCAGCAGACCCTCGGGGGAGACCCAGTACTTC.

J is TRBJ2-3 and V is TRBV9, with D hard to call. The length of the CDR3 is 16 residues. Germline V gene sequence: CDR1 SGDLS, CDR2 YYNGEE. V was cut by 0 bases and J by 2 bases, with 13 bases left in between. The CDR3: CASSVGGGNPTDTQYF. The CDR3 DNA reads as TGTGCCAGCAGCGTAGGCGGCGGCAACCCCACAGATACGCAGTATTTT.

The V and J genes are TRBV27 and TRBJ2-1; TRBD2 matches at 7 bases. The trim removed 4 bases at V and 2 bases at J, leaving 11 bases unmatched. The CDR3 is 17 amino acids. CDR1 and CDR2 from the germline V gene are MNHEY and SMNVEV (reference sequence). The CDR3, as DNA: TGTGCCAGCAGTTCATTGGTTTGGGAGGGCCCCTACAATGAGCAGTTCTTC. Its protein product is CASSSLVWEGPYNEQFF.

V and J are TRBV7-3 and TRBJ2-1, with 9 bases that match TRBD2. The CDR3 runs 15 residues. Germline CDR1 reads SGHTA; CDR2 reads FQGTGA. J lost 8 bases, V lost 4 bases, and 9 bases had no gene match. Here the CDR3 DNA reads TGTGCCAGCAGCTCCGGGACTAGCAATGTGGATGAGCAGTTCTTC. It yields the protein CASSSGTSNVDEQFF.

V gene TRBV6-1 combines with J gene TRBJ1-1, with 8 bases that match TRBD1. CDR1 and CDR2 from the germline V gene are MNHNS and SASEGT. The CDR3 is 14 amino acids. J was trimmed by 1 base and V by 6 bases; bases with no gene match: 4. CDR3 in amino acids: CASSKDRGNTEAFF. The CDR3 DNA follows: TGTGCCAGCAGCAAAGACAGGGGGAACACTGAAGCTTTCTTT.

The rearrangement links TRBV7-6 to TRBJ1-3; TRBD1 matches 8 bases. The germline CDR1 and CDR2 sequences are SGHVS and FNYEAQ. The CDR3 extends over 15 amino acids. V lost 5 bases to trimming and J lost 2 bases; unmatched junction nucleotides: 5. DNA of the CDR3: TGTGCCAGCAGCGCCTTGACAGGGGCTGGAAACACCATATATTTT. Translation: CASSALTGAGNTIYF.

The genes are TRBV19 and TRBJ1-1, with D unclear. CDR1 and CDR2 from the germline V gene are LNHDA and SQIVND (reference sequence). The CDR3 is 13 amino acids. V gave up 0 bases and J gave up 10 bases, with 12 bases separating them. CDR3 DNA sequence: TGTGCCAGTAGTATAGATCGCAGGTCGCGAGCTTTCTTT. Its protein is CASSIDRRSRAFF.

V and J are TRBV5-4 and TRBJ2-7, with 7 bases matching TRBD1. Germline V gene lookup returns CDR1 SGHNT and CDR2 YYREEE (reference sequence). This CDR3 contains 14 residues. The ends lost 4 bases at V and 0 bases at J; junction bases unmatched: 4. CDR3 amino acids: CASSPRDSSYEQYF. The DNA for the CDR3 is TGTGCCAGCAGCCCCAGGGACAGCTCCTACGAGCAGTACTTC.